This entry describes one T cell receptor beta chain. This clonotype was recorded at least ten times. Its recognized antigen is unknown. Per-nucleotide qualities are absent, and no much larger clonotype sits a single base away. V loses 5 bases of germline sequence and J loses 1 base, and the interval between the two ends is 8 bases. Based on the germline V gene (reference sequence), the CDR1 and CDR2 sequences are SEHNR and FQNEAQ. The CDR3, from cysteine to phenylalanine, totals 13 residues. The read is trimmed to its CDR3 DNA, 39 bases read in frame from base 1. Library preparation was by multiplex PCR. The data were produced on an Illumina HiSeq 4000. To build TCR beta libraries, CDR3 regions were amplified by Arm-PCR using iRepertoire HTBI primers. Gel purification was performed on PCR products prior to sequencing. In the source study's methods: Gene usage analysis of CDR3 amino acid clonotypes used the 55 to 65 TRBV and about 13 TRBJ segments found across samples. COPE and FqMerger were used to merge the filtered high-quality paired reads into contigs. Contigs were aligned with BLAST to IMGT TRBV, TRBD and TRBJ reference genes, and CDR3 was defined per IMGT. Clonotypes above 0.1% frequency were classified as highly expanded clones. Repertoire diversity was measured by Shannon entropy, and V-J evenness by the Gini coefficient. Clonotypes shared by more than one individual were considered public. TCRdb's own reprocessing of the public reads used fastp at Q25 and MiXCR and kept productive beta chains. Rows merge per CDR3 protein into single entries with the most common DNA and genes. The V and J calls were not made by the authors but by TCRdb's processing. Recorded for this sample are roughly 430,000 distinct CDR3 sequences; 21% of them occurred a single time. The ten largest clones add up to roughly an eighth of the sample.

These data belong to a study of regulatory T cells in long-lasting Graves disease (dated by TCRdb to the early 2020s). Regarding the study in general: Persistent Graves' disease was defined as persistently positive TSH receptor autoantibodies together with antithyroid drug treatment for over 5 years. This study used TCR sequencing and RNA sequencing of peripheral blood to compare persistent Graves' disease patients against newly diagnosed Graves' disease patients. The study was registered as a clinical trial and conducted in China. A total of around 35 samples were covered by TCR sequencing, comprising approximately 13 persistent and around 20 newly diagnosed Graves' disease patients. Persistent Graves' disease patients in the clinical cohort had taken antithyroid drugs for around 10 years on average.

General study outcomes and caveats: More public clonotypes were shared among persistent patients (around 2,600) than among newly diagnosed patients (966). Sequencing and analysis were limited to the TCR beta chain. Compared with newly diagnosed patients, persistent Graves' disease patients had lower TCR Shannon entropy and fewer highly expanded clones, which suggests clonal expansion. The authors acknowledged the small sample size as a limitation that may reduce accuracy. Preferential use of TRBV28, TRBJ1-2 and TRBJ2-5 was observed in persistent disease, whereas TRBV20-1 and TRBJ2-1 were favored in newly diagnosed disease. Peripheral blood alone was examined, since thyroid tissue, which constituted the primary lesion, could not be accessed.

What the time point label conveys for this sample: persistent/refractory GD, antithyroid drugs over 5 years with positive TRAb. RNA was extracted from PBMCs in TRIzol for both TCR sequencing and RNA sequencing. Graves' disease was diagnosed according to American Thyroid Association guidelines. Patients were recruited from an endocrinology department in Xi'an, China. Each patient gave roughly 10 milliliters of peripheral blood, collected in an EDTA anticoagulant tube. Ficoll Paque Plus density gradient separation was used to isolate PBMCs, and no further T cell sorting was performed. An Agilent 2100 Bioanalyzer and agarose gel were used to check RNA quality, while a NanoDrop 2000 measured RNA concentration.

This TCR was sampled from a female donor with Graves disease. The chain is made from TRBV7-9 and TRBJ1-2; matching of 6 bases hints at TRBD1 as the D gene. The material was peripheral blood mononuclear cells (PBMCs), obtained when the disease was refractory, from a patient treated with antithyroid drugs. The CDR3 corresponds to CASSQDSNYGYTF. The sequenced DNA: TGTGCCAGCAGCCAGGACAGTAACTATGGCTACACCTTC.